These T cell receptor beta chains were read from a single sample in a study of blood T cells in healthy people across ages. One entry per CDR3 protein results from TCRdb running MiXCR on the 5' RACE reads. In the table there are about 670,000 distinct CDR3 sequences, about 51% of which are singletons. Material for sequencing was blood. All receptors come from an elderly woman in good health. Each CDR3 is given with its conserved first and last residue. A D gene is named only where the DNA matches it firmly. Only some rows state a clone size, as once, few, many or a class for expanded clones.

j_gene	abundance	v_gene	d_gene	CDR3nt	CDR3aa
TRBJ2-7	NA	TRBV6-6	TRBD1	TGTGCCAGCAGCCGCAGGGGGAGCTATTACGAGCAGTACTTC	CASSRRGSYYEQYF
TRBJ1-5	NA	TRBV15	TRBD1	TGTGCCACCAGCAGAGATCTTAGCGGGACAGGGTCCAATCAGCCCCAGCATTTT	CATSRDLSGTGSNQPQHF
TRBJ1-5	few	TRBV6-1	NA	TGTGCCAGCAGGACAGAATATAGCAATCAGCCCCAGCATTTT	CASRTEYSNQPQHF
TRBJ2-1	few	TRBV7-9	TRBD2	TGTGCCAGGACGAGACTAGCGGGGGGGCCGGATCAGTTCTTC	CARTRLAGGPDQFF
TRBJ1-1	NA	TRBV7-9	NA	TGTGCCAGCAGCGTGGAATCGGGAAACACTGAAGCTTTCTTT	CASSVESGNTEAFF
TRBJ2-1	few	TRBV28	TRBD2	TGTGCCAGCACCCAAAGGGCCGTGTCTAGCGGGTGGGTGGATGAGCAGTTCTTC	CASTQRAVSSGWVDEQFF
TRBJ2-3	NA	TRBV2	TRBD2	TGTGCCAGCAGCCCTACCCGACGAGCGGGGGCAGATACGCAGTATTTT	CASSPTRRAGADTQYF
TRBJ2-1	many	TRBV7-8	TRBD1	TGTGCCAGCAGCCCTGACAGGGGGCAAGGTGAGCAGTTCTTC	CASSPDRGQGEQFF
TRBJ1-1	NA	TRBV29-1	TRBD1	TGCAGCAGCTCCGGGGCAGGGGGCGCGACTGAAGCTTTCTTT	CSSSGAGGATEAFF
TRBJ2-1	many	TRBV5-1	NA	TGCGCCAGCAGCTTTGCAAGCGGCAATGAGCAGTTCTTC	CASSFASGNEQFF
TRBJ1-1	once	TRBV6-1	NA	TGTGCCAGCAGTGCTATGGCCATGAACACTGAAGCTTTCTTT	CASSAMAMNTEAFF
TRBJ2-5	NA	TRBV7-9	NA	TGTGCCAGCAGCTCCGCCGAAGAGACCCAGTACTTC	CASSSAEETQYF
TRBJ2-2	few	TRBV7-3	NA	TGTGCCAGCAGTCGAGACCGGGAGAACACCGGGGAGCTGTTTTTT	CASSRDRENTGELFF
TRBJ2-3	many	TRBV10-3	NA	TGTGCCATCAGCCCTGGACCCCACACAGATACGCAGTATTTT	CAISPGPHTDTQYF
TRBJ2-2	NA	TRBV5-1	TRBD1	TGCGCCAGCAGCCCGGGACAGTTATCTACCGTGGAGCTGTTTTTT	CASSPGQLSTVELFF
TRBJ2-3	NA	TRBV5-1	NA	TGCGCCAGCAGCCCAGGACAGACGTGGATTCTAGATACGCAGTATTTT	CASSPGQTWILDTQYF
TRBJ2-7	once	TRBV30	NA	TGTGCCTGGAACCTGGGCAGTACCTACGAGCAGTACTTC	CAWNLGSTYEQYF
TRBJ2-4	NA	TRBV7-9	NA	TGTGCCAGTAGCTTACTGAGGGGGGATGGCAAAAACATTCAGTACTTC	CASSLLRGDGKNIQYF
TRBJ2-7	few	TRBV20-1	TRBD1	TGCAGTGCTAGGAGGACAGGGGCCTACGAGCAGTACTTC	CSARRTGAYEQYF
TRBJ2-3	NA	TRBV20-1	NA	TGCAGTGCTAGGGCCGGGGCCGATGATTCAGATACGCAGTATTTT	CSARAGADDSDTQYF
TRBJ1-2	once	TRBV3-1	NA	TGTGCCAGCAGCCAAGGGGTCCGTGGTGGCTACACCTTC	CASSQGVRGGYTF
TRBJ1-5	NA	TRBV20-1	NA	TGCAGTGCTAGAGATTCGAGCGGAGGCTCCCTTTTGACCCAGCATTTT	CSARDSSGGSLLTQHF
TRBJ2-1	NA	TRBV28	NA	TGTGCCAGCGGTGGAGGGCGGACTCAGATCTACAATGAGCAGTTCTTC	CASGGGRTQIYNEQFF
TRBJ2-7	once	TRBV5-1	TRBD2	TGCGCCAGCAGCTTCGGAATAGCGGGAGACGAGCAGTACTTC	CASSFGIAGDEQYF
TRBJ2-7	NA	TRBV20-1	NA	TGCAGTGCCCCGACACGGACTGGCTACGAGCAGTACTTC	CSAPTRTGYEQYF